Here is one TCR beta chain with its context. What antigen it recognizes has not been identified. Base qualities are not provided; no much larger clone lies one nucleotide away. This sample stems from a study of cytomegalovirus exposure and HLA in healthy donors (dated by TCRdb to the late 2010s). General notes on the study: The 670 or so repertoires of the first cohort and the 120 validation repertoires were produced on the same platform, according to a later analysis. The study aimed to test whether signatures of past pathogen exposure could be identified by cataloging public T cell receptors. A separate validation cohort of approximately 130 different subjects was used in addition to the roughly 670-subject first cohort. High-throughput TCR immunosequencing, statistical association of individual TCRs with disease status, and machine learning were combined to predict cytomegalovirus infection status. Findings and caveats that apply to the study as a whole: In vitro tests confirmed that a few of the cytomegalovirus-associated TCR beta chains recognize cytomegalovirus antigens. Most TCR sequences were observed very rarely across donors, whereas some public TCRs were present in many individuals. Of the cluster scores, 85% to 95% were above 0 in a later analysis, which found that TCRs clustered in the first cohort also tended to co-occur in the roughly 130 validation repertoires. The validation cohort had no HLA typing available for a later analysis, so co-occurrence within that cohort was assessed over all 120 or so repertoires. In both the original and validation cohorts, the classifier was reported to diagnose cytomegalovirus status with high specificity and sensitivity. In the study, about 150 TCR beta chains were listed as associated with cytomegalovirus. The authors suggested that the approach could potentially be extended to other disease states and immunological phenotypes.

Preparation of the library involved the immunoSEQ multiplex PCR assay. The paper's data handling went like this. A statistical classification framework was built for diagnosing cytomegalovirus status from the catalog of TCR beta chain sequences. The source is immuneACCESS, and TCRdb retained only in-frame sequences with V and J called. Part of the clones is not carried over; for the studies checked, unresolved V genes explain less than half of this, and the remainder is unexplained. The V and J calls and clone size are taken from that table; D and trimming were inferred from the DNA. This sample lists some 150,000 clones; 85% to 90% were detected once. The top ten constitute 2.5% to 4% of the sample. V and J lose 7 bases and 0 bases, and a span of 10 bases separates them. Spanning cysteine to phenylalanine, the CDR3 consists of 14 amino acids. Of all the DNA, just the CDR3 is kept, 42 bases in frame from base 1. The germline V gene (reference sequence) yields MNHEY for CDR1 and SMNVEV for CDR2.

Donors formed part of the validation cohort, which comprised approximately 130 subjects and was distinct from the first cohort of 550 to 850 subjects. The receptor comes from a woman between 18 and 29 years old in good health and CMV-seropositive. Sequencing was done on a sample of PBMCs. The chain uses TRBV27 and TRBJ1-5, with no D gene named confidently. The sequenced DNA is TGTGCCAGCAAAAAGGAGGCTAGCAATCAGCCCCAGCATTTT. Its coded protein is CASKKEASNQPQHF.